The clone carrying this T cell receptor (beta chain) was seen at least ten times. Researchers attached unique molecular identifiers to individual cDNA molecules. Via MiXCR, TCRdb re-called the 5' RACE reads, giving one row per CDR3 protein. The data show more than 40,000 distinct CDR3 sequences, with nearly 7.5% seen just once and around 8% held by the top ten. This CDR3 is 14 amino acids long. The V end was cut by 3 bases, the J end by 0 bases, with 8 bases between. The sample is drawn from a study of early T cells in non-severe SARS-CoV-2 infection. Sequencing was performed on whole blood. The chain has TRBV12-3 or TRBV12-4 and TRBJ1-1; D gene ambiguous. The receptor comes from an adult who was a healthcare worker with PCR-confirmed SARS-CoV-2 infection or an uninfected control (not recorded which). In DNA form, the CDR3 reads TGTGCCAGCAGTTTCTCAGTCATGAACACTGAAGCTTTCTTT. It codes for CASSFSVMNTEAFF.